This TCR beta chain was identified during a study of CD8+CD57+ T cells in acquired aplastic anemia. Genomic DNA constituted the template upon which TCR beta VDJ and CDR3 profiling was performed. TCRdb used MiXCR to reprocess the reads, holding one entry per CDR3 protein. Of 60,000 or so distinct CDR3 sequences listed, 55% are singletons. Deletions cut 2 bases from V and 2 bases from J, with 14 bases between. Germline V gives CDR1 DFQATT, CDR2 SNEGSKA (reference sequence). This CDR3 has 15 residues. V and J are TRBV20-1 and TRBJ2-3; a weak D match, TRBD1 (6 bases). The material sequenced was sorted CD4+, CD8+, or CD8+CD57+ T cells (not recorded which) from PBMCs. This clonotype originated in a human donor in good health, serving as a control. CDR3 DNA: TGCAGTGCTAGAAGACGGACAGCCCACACAGATACGCAGTATTTT. Amino acid sequence: CSARRRTAHTDTQYF.